This T cell receptor beta chain originates from a study of response to subunit inactivated influenza vaccine. Study outcomes and limitations: Few new T cells, the authors suggested, are recruited by each seasonal influenza vaccination.

Trimming pared 3 bases from V and 3 bases from J, leaving 8 bases between. Per germline, CDR1 DFQATT and CDR2 SNEGSKA (reference sequence). The CDR3 length is 13 residues. In TCRdb, the RT-PCR reads were re-called with MiXCR into one record per CDR3 protein. The sample includes roughly 620,000 distinct CDR3 sequences, over 9% of them seen just once. This clonotype turned up a few times. Its matching antigen is unknown. This sample also belongs to another study, concerning T cells expressing NK-cell markers. Per that paper: 5'RACE template switching built TCR beta cDNA with unique molecular identifiers. Within the sequenced cohort of eight donors, seven exhibited HCMV seropositivity and one was seronegative. Dominant NKG2C+ clonotype frequencies of roughly 1.0-7.5% of CD8+ T cells were measured in six or seven donors. It was still unclear whether expanded NKG2C+ T cell clones were HCMV specific.

This TCR derives from a man aged 50-59 years who received an inactivated influenza vaccine. The source was PBMCs from blood, collected on the day of vaccination. The chain has TRBV20-1 and TRBJ2-2; D is unclear. The CDR3: CSARGIDTGELFF. As DNA, the CDR3 is TGCAGTGCTAGGGGCATAGACACCGGGGAGCTGTTTTTT.